This passage covers 11 T cell receptor beta chains from one sample sequenced in a study of control samples from healthy donors and cancer patients. TCRdb's copy holds only in-frame clones and misses some; the assay was immunoSEQ multiplex PCR. There are about 100,000 clones in the sample; roughly 84% occur only once, and 18% lies in the top ten. Material: blood. The receptor source for this set is a woman in her forties or fifties in good health.

This clone was found once. The chain is built from TRBV6-5 and TRBJ1-1, with a weak D call TRBD1 (6 bases). V lost 7 bases and J lost 3, with 15 bases in between. Germline loops: CDR1 MNHEY, CDR2 SVGAGI. The CDR3 runs to 14 residues. This chain's CDR3 is CASTRRGYDTEAFF. Here the CDR3 DNA reads TGTGCCAGCACCAGGAGGGGGTATGACACTGAAGCTTTCTTT.

This clone was recorded only once. The V and J genes are TRBV11-2 and TRBJ2-7, with D unresolved. Germline V gene sequence: CDR1 SGHAT, CDR2 FQNNGV. This CDR3 contains 15 residues. The ends were cut back, 4 bases at V and 2 bases at J, with 15 bases in the middle. The CDR3 DNA follows: TGTGCCAGCAGCTCCGACCGAGGTGTGGCCTACGAGCAGTACTTC. Residues: CASSSDRGVAYEQYF.

This clone appeared a few times. The J gene is TRBJ2-3, the V gene TRBV20-1, with D perhaps being TRBD1 or TRBD2 (5 bases each). Germline loops: CDR1 DFQATT, CDR2 SNEGSKA (reference sequence). The V end was cut by 3 bases, the J end by 1 base, with 20 bases between. The CDR3 sequence is 17 residues long. CDR3 bases: TGCAGTGCTAGTCGGGACGTAGGCAGTCGGGGCACAGATACGCAGTATTTT. It specifies CSASRDVGSRGTDTQYF.

This clone appeared a single time. This chain joins TRBV9 and TRBJ1-4, with 9 bases lining up with TRBD1. The CDR3 has 15 amino acids. The germline V gene has CDR1 SGDLS and CDR2 YYNGEE. With 3 bases clipped from V and 10 bases from J, the junction kept 10 bases outside the gene matches. The CDR3 DNA reads TGTGCCAGCAGCGAGACCGGGACAGGGACGGGAAAACTGTTTTTT. It yields the protein CASSETGTGTGKLFF.

The rearrangement joins TRBV11-2 to TRBJ1-3, with D perhaps TRBD1 (5 bases). V was pared by 6 bases and J by 5 bases, with 20 bases between. Germline V lookup: CDR1 SGHAT, CDR2 FQNNGV. This CDR3 spans 16 amino acids. The CDR3 sequence is CASSLSGVNRRNTIYF. The DNA for the CDR3 is TGTGCCAGCAGTTTATCGGGGGTTAATCGTAGAAACACCATATATTTT.

V usage is TRBV19 and J usage is TRBJ1-5; 8 positions agree with TRBD1. This CDR3 has 15 residues. J was trimmed by 11 bases and V by 3 bases; bases with no gene match: 12. In germline, CDR1 is LNHDA, CDR2 SQIVND (reference sequence). The CDR3 DNA sequence: TGTGCCAGTAGTATGACTCGACAGGGGAAGGGGTCCCAGCATTTT. Protein: CASSMTRQGKGSQHF. Full variable domain (rest looked up from reference TRBV19 and TRBJ1-5): DGGITQSPKYLFRKEGQNVTLSCEQNLNHDAMYWYRQDPGQGLRLIYYSQIVNDFQKGDIAEGYSVSREKKESFPLTVTSAQKNPTAFYLCASSMTRQGKGSQHFGDGTRLSIL.

This chain uses TRBV5-6 with TRBJ2-3, with 12 bases aligning to TRBD2. This CDR3 comprises 16 residues. V lost 2 bases, J lost 7 bases, and 8 bases stayed unmatched. Looked up from germline, CDR1 is SGHDT and CDR2 is YYEEEE. The CDR3 region has the DNA TGTGCCAGCAGCTTAGGTCCTAGCGGGGGGGCAAATACGCAGTATTTT. Amino acid sequence: CASSLGPSGGANTQYF. Drawing the rest from reference TRBV5-6 and TRBJ2-3, the complete variable domain is DAGVTQSPTHLIKTRGQQVTLRCSPKSGHDTVSWYQQALGQGPQFIFQYYEEEERQRGNFPDRFSGHQFPNYSSELNVNALLLGDSALYLCASSLGPSGGANTQYFGPGTRLTVL.

The genes are TRBV18 and TRBJ2-1; 8 nucleotides line up with TRBD1. The CDR3 has 17 residues. Germline CDR1 reads KGHSH; CDR2 reads LQKENI. V dropped 0 bases and J dropped 0; count of bases not matched to a gene: 4. CDR3 region: CASSPPRTGHSYNEQFF. CDR3 coding DNA: TGTGCCAGCTCACCACCCCGGACAGGGCACTCCTACAATGAGCAGTTCTTC.

This clone was counted once. The chain carries TRBV19 and TRBJ1-5, with unresolved D. The V end was cut by 6 bases, the J end by 0 bases, with 27 bases between. The germline CDR1 and CDR2 sequences are LNHDA and SQIVND (reference sequence). The CDR3 runs 20 residues. The CDR3 sequence: CASSYFQPAWGKYSNQPQHF. CDR3 sequence (DNA): TGTGCCAGTAGCTATTTCCAACCCGCGTGGGGTAAATATAGCAATCAGCCCCAGCATTTT.

The chain has TRBV3-1 (or the pseudogene TRBV3-2) and TRBJ2-3; 10 nucleotides align to TRBD2. Looked up from germline, CDR1 is LGHDT and CDR2 is YNNKEL (reference sequence). The junction had 6 bases not matched to a gene; V was cut back by 10 bases and J by 2 bases. The CDR3 totals 14 residues. DNA for the CDR3: TGTGCCACCCAGCGGGGGGGAAACACAGATACGCAGTATTTT. Translated, it gives CATQRGGNTDTQYF.

This rearrangement joins TRBV21-1 to TRBJ1-5. TRBV21-1 is shown as a pseudogene. This CDR3 is built from 17 residues. CDR3 sequence (DNA): TGTGCCAGCAGCAAAGTCGATGCGGTTTGCCGCAATCAGCCCCAGCATTTT. This sequence encodes CASSKVDAVCRNQPQHF.